This T cell receptor beta chain was captured in a study of blood T cell repertoires in COVID-19. Cohort 3 recovered donors had two negative PCRs, clearance, or symptom resolution. V lost 2 bases, J lost 4 bases, and 2 bases stayed unmatched. The CDR3 contains 14 residues. The germline V gene has CDR1 MNHEY and CDR2 SMNVEV (reference sequence). Assay used: immunoSEQ multiplex PCR; TCRdb lists only in-frame clones, some missing. The sample consists of 130,000 to 150,000 clones, about 85% of them appearing once. This chain links TRBV27 with TRBJ1-3, with TRBD1 matching over 7 bases. The sample was PBMCs or T cells enriched from blood (not recorded which). The source is a woman aged 35 to 49 who had recovered from COVID-19. The DNA of the CDR3 is TGTGCCAGCAGTTTAAGGGGGCGAGGAAACACCATATATTTT. Protein sequence: CASSLRGRGNTIYF.